This TCR beta chain was observed in a study of blood T cell repertoires in COVID-19. Study-wide context: Italy, Spain and the United States were the sources of the convalescent and acute COVID-19 samples. T cells, B-cell-depleted T cells, or PBMCs provided the cDNA or gDNA that served as material.

The CDR3 length is 15 residues. Germline values: CDR1 SEHNR, CDR2 FQNEAQ (reference sequence). With 5 bases clipped from V and 5 bases from J, the junction kept 9 bases outside the gene matches. As originally analysed: Counts of nucleated cells, estimated from reference gene primer amplification, were obtained. TCRdb keeps only in-frame clones here, not all; method: immunoSEQ multiplex PCR. V, J and clone size are those of that table, while D and trimming were read from the DNA. The sample consists of about 33,000 clones, 70% to 85% of them appearing once. Sequenced input: peripheral blood. This chain connects TRBV7-9 to TRBJ2-4; TRBD1 matches at 7 bases. The TCR was taken from a human donor in a cohort sampled during active COVID-19. The CDR3 DNA is TGTGCCAGCAGCCGACTGCGGACAGGAGAAAACATTCAGTACTTC. It encodes CASSRLRTGENIQYF.